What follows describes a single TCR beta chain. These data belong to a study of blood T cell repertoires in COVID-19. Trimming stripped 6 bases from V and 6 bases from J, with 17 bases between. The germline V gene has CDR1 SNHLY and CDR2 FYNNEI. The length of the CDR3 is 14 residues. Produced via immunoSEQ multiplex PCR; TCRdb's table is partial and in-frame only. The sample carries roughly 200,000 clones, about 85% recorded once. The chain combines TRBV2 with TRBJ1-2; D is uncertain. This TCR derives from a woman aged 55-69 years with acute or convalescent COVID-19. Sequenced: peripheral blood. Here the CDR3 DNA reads TGTGCCAGCAGCGCATGGAGTGGAGGGAATGGCTACACCTTC. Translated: CASSAWSGGNGYTF.